Listed below are T cell receptor beta chains from one sample, sequenced in a study of blood T cells in healthy people across ages. TCRdb re-called the 5' RACE reads with MiXCR, one entry per CDR3 protein. Here the sample spans 630,000 or so distinct CDR3 sequences, roughly 32% being singletons. What was sequenced was blood. Every receptor here comes from a woman of 80 years or more in good health. Both conserved end residues are part of each CDR3. Fields, in order: V gene, J gene, D gene, clone size, CDR3 DNA, CDR3 protein. A D gene is named only where the DNA matches it firmly. Expanded clones get a size class; other rows say once, few or many, or leave the size out.

>TRBV29-1|TRBJ1-1|.|.
TGCAGCTACAGCGAGGGGGTAACATATCAGGAGGAAGCTTTCTTT
CSYSEGVTYQEEAFF
>TRBV7-8|TRBJ2-5|.|.
TGTGCCAGCAGCTTATACCTGGGTGGTGGGGAGACCCAGTACTTC
CASSLYLGGGETQYF
>TRBV6-5|TRBJ2-1|TRBD2|.
TGTGCCAGCCAACCTAGCGGGGCCTACAATGAGCAGTTCTTC
CASQPSGAYNEQFF
>TRBV5-8|TRBJ2-7|.|.
TGTGCCAGCAACTCAGACTTCTACGAGCAGTACTTC
CASNSDFYEQYF
>TRBV5-1|TRBJ2-5|TRBD1|.
TGCGCCAGCAGCTTGGCCGTTGGGACAGGGGTAGGAAAAGAGACCCAGTACTTC
CASSLAVGTGVGKETQYF
>TRBV29-1|TRBJ1-1|TRBD1|.
TGCAGCCTCTCGACAGGGAGTGGTGAAGCTTTCTTT
CSLSTGSGEAFF
>TRBV29-1|TRBJ1-2|TRBD1|.
TGCAGCGTAACAGGGGCCTATGGCTACACCTTC
CSVTGAYGYTF
>TRBV6-1|TRBJ2-1|.|.
TGTGCCAGCAGTGAAGAGGGGACGATCGGGTACAATGAGCAGTTCTTC
CASSEEGTIGYNEQFF
>TRBV5-1|TRBJ2-2|TRBD1|.
TGCGCCAGCAACTTCCGACTTCTGGGGACGACAGGGGGGATCGGGGAGCTGTTTTTT
CASNFRLLGTTGGIGELFF
>TRBV5-1|TRBJ2-3|TRBD1|many
TGCGCCAGCAGCCCCTGGGACAGTCTTAGCACAGATACGCAGTATTTT
CASSPWDSLSTDTQYF
>TRBV6-6|TRBJ2-1|.|many
TGTGCCAGCAGTTACTCGGGGGGAGAGCAGTTCTTC
CASSYSGGEQFF
>TRBV3-1|TRBJ2-1|TRBD2|many
TGTGCCAGCAGCCAAGTTAGCGGGGGGGCCGGCGAGCAGTTCTTC
CASSQVSGGAGEQFF
>TRBV11-2|TRBJ1-2|.|many
TGTGCCAGCAGCCGTACCGACAGGATGAACTATGGCTACACCTTC
CASSRTDRMNYGYTF
>TRBV12-3/TRBV12-4|TRBJ2-7|.|.
TGTGCCAGCAGTTTCATTCACGAGCAGTACTTC
CASSFIHEQYF
>TRBV28|TRBJ2-3|TRBD1|many
TGTGCCAGCAGTTCCCAGACAGGGGCGACAGATACGCAGTATTTT
CASSSQTGATDTQYF
>TRBV3-1|TRBJ2-1|TRBD1|many
TGTGCCAGCAGCCAAGATTTTGGGACAGGGGGCTTAACCTCCTACAATGAGCAGTTCTTC
CASSQDFGTGGLTSYNEQFF
>TRBV6-6|TRBJ1-5|TRBD1|.
TGTGCCAGCAGGAGACAGGGAGTAAGTAGCCAGCCCCAGCATTTT
CASRRQGVSSQPQHF
>TRBV6-2/TRBV6-3|TRBJ2-5|TRBD2|many
TGTGCCAGCAGTATCGGACCACTCGGGGGGGAGACCCAGTACTTC
CASSIGPLGGETQYF
>TRBV6-1|TRBJ2-7|TRBD1|many
TGTGCCAGCAGCTTCCGGGACAGGGACCCCTACGAGCAGTACTTC
CASSFRDRDPYEQYF
>TRBV6-1|TRBJ2-1|TRBD1|once
TGTGCCAGCAGTGGTTCCGGACAGGGGGGGGATGAGCAGTTCTTC
CASSGSGQGGDEQFF
>TRBV20-1|TRBJ2-7|TRBD1|once
TGCAGTGCTAGACCCTCCACAGGGGCCTACGAGCAGTACTTC
CSARPSTGAYEQYF
>TRBV5-1|TRBJ1-5|TRBD1|many
TGCGCCAGCAGCCTGGACAGGGGGGCTCAGCCCCAGCATTTT
CASSLDRGAQPQHF
>TRBV5-5|TRBJ1-2|.|.
TGTGCCAGCAGCCCGGACTTTCGGGGGCGCCCCTTTAACTATGGCTACACCTTC
CASSPDFRGRPFNYGYTF
>TRBV28|TRBJ2-5|.|.
TGTGCCAGCAGCCGACGAAAAGTTAGTATCGGGCAGTACTTC
CASSRRKVSIGQYF
>TRBV3-1|TRBJ1-2|TRBD1|many
TGTGCCAGCAGCGACTGGACAGGGGACGGCTACACCTTC
CASSDWTGDGYTF
>TRBV20-1|TRBJ2-3|.|many
TGCAGTGCTAACTACGCGGGGAGCACAGATACGCAGTATTTT
CSANYAGSTDTQYF
>TRBV28|TRBJ2-3|.|.
TGTGCCAGCAAGGAGCTGAACGCAGATACGCAGTATTTT
CASKELNADTQYF
>TRBV20-1|TRBJ2-1|.|.
TGCAGTGCGGAGGGGGATTTTGGGGGCTCGATTGGGTCCGCCGGCATTGAGCAGTTCTTC
CSAEGDFGGSIGSAGIEQFF
>TRBV9|TRBJ1-1|.|.
TGTGCCGGCAGCGTAGCTAAGGGGGGGAACTTGATGAACACTGAAGCTTTCTTT
CAGSVAKGGNLMNTEAFF
>TRBV20-1|TRBJ2-3|TRBD2|.
TGCAGTGCTGAATCCGGGACTAGCGGGAGGGTTGGCACAGATACGCAGTATTTT
CSAESGTSGRVGTDTQYF
>TRBV7-2|TRBJ2-1|TRBD2|many
TGTGCCAGCAGCTTAGTTGCGGGGGGCCTCAACAATGAGCAGTTCTTC
CASSLVAGGLNNEQFF
>TRBV13|TRBJ2-3|.|few
TGTGCCAGCAGCTCCCAGCAGGATACGCAGTATTTT
CASSSQQDTQYF
>TRBV7-9|TRBJ2-2|TRBD1|.
TGTGCCAGCAGCCTCGGACAGGGCCGGAGCGGGGAGCTGTTTTTT
CASSLGQGRSGELFF
>TRBV20-1|TRBJ1-3|.|.
TGCAGTGCTAGAGGGAACTCTGGAAACACCATATATTTT
CSARGNSGNTIYF
>TRBV20-1|TRBJ2-1|TRBD2|.
TGCAGTGCTAGACCTAGCGGGAGGGCCTGGTCCTACAATGAGCAGTTCTTC
CSARPSGRAWSYNEQFF
>TRBV5-5|TRBJ2-3|.|.
TGTGCCAGCAGCTTGGATGTATACACAGATACGCAGTATTTT
CASSLDVYTDTQYF
>TRBV7-6|TRBJ2-3|TRBD2|many
TGTGCCAGCAGCAAACGACTAGCGGGGGCTTCTAGCACAGATACGCAGTATTTT
CASSKRLAGASSTDTQYF
>TRBV7-2|TRBJ2-5|.|many
TGTGCCAGCAGCTTAGGCAACAGAGCTCAAGAGACCCAGTACTTC
CASSLGNRAQETQYF
>TRBV20-1|TRBJ2-5|.|many
TGCAGTGCTAGCGGGGCGGGGGCTCTAAAGACCCAGTACTTC
CSASGAGALKTQYF
>TRBV27|TRBJ2-7|TRBD2|.
TGTGCCAGCACCCAGACTAGCGGCCCCTACGAGCAGTACTTC
CASTQTSGPYEQYF
>TRBV20-1|TRBJ2-1|TRBD2|many
TGCAGTGCTAGAGATCGAAACTGGGACTACCTTAGGGATGAGCAGTTCTTC
CSARDRNWDYLRDEQFF
>TRBV9|TRBJ2-7|.|.
TGTGCCAGCAGTCCGGGGATGTACGAGCAGTACTTC
CASSPGMYEQYF
>TRBV12-3/TRBV12-4|TRBJ1-1|.|many
TGTGCCAGCAGTTTGGGGCCAGAGAACACTGAAGCTTTCTTT
CASSLGPENTEAFF
>TRBV6-5|TRBJ2-3|.|.
TGTGCCAGCAGTTACAGGGGGGCAGATACGCAGTATTTT
CASSYRGADTQYF
>TRBV4-3|TRBJ2-7|TRBD2|many
TGCGCCAGCAGCCAAGCGGTTGACAGCGGGGGCCTCTCCTACGAGCAGTACTTC
CASSQAVDSGGLSYEQYF
>TRBV6-2/TRBV6-3|TRBJ2-3|TRBD1|many
TGTGCCAGCAACTCGGACAGGGTGGCTACAGATACGCAGTATTTT
CASNSDRVATDTQYF
>TRBV20-1|TRBJ2-3|.|many
TGCAGTGCTAACTCCGGGACGCCGGCGCAGTATTTT
CSANSGTPAQYF
>TRBV7-2|TRBJ1-1|.|few
TGTGCCAGCAGCTTAGACCTCTTCCAGACTGAAGCTTTCTTT
CASSLDLFQTEAFF
>TRBV6-1|TRBJ1-1|TRBD1|many
TGTGCCAGCACCTTAGACAGGGCAGTCCCTGAAGCTTTCTTT
CASTLDRAVPEAFF
>TRBV15|TRBJ2-5|.|many
TGTGCCACCAGCAGAGATTGGGGAGAGACCCAGTACTTC
CATSRDWGETQYF
>TRBV30|TRBJ2-3|TRBD1|few
TGTGCCTGGCGAAGACAGGGTTGGGCGCAGTATTTT
CAWRRQGWAQYF
>TRBV2|TRBJ2-5|TRBD2|.
TGTGCCAGCAGTGAAGCGCTTGCTAGCGGAGAGACCCAGTACTTC
CASSEALASGETQYF
>TRBV12-3/TRBV12-4|TRBJ2-3|TRBD2|.
TGTGCCAGCAGTGCTAGCGGATTCCGCACAGATGCGCAATATTTT
CASSASGFRTDAQYF
>TRBV5-1|TRBJ2-5|TRBD1|many
TGCGCCAGCAGACCACGGACAGGGGGCGCCGGGGAGACCCAGTACTTC
CASRPRTGGAGETQYF
>TRBV5-6|TRBJ2-7|.|few
TGTGCCAGCAGCTTGTGGGATACAGGGATACACGAGCAGTACTTC
CASSLWDTGIHEQYF
>TRBV5-1|TRBJ2-7|TRBD1|many
TGCGCCAGCAGCTTGGGGACAGGGACCTCCTACGAGCAGTACTTC
CASSLGTGTSYEQYF
>TRBV27|TRBJ2-5|.|many
TGTGCCAGCAGTTTATACGGGCAGCAAGAGACCCAGTACTTC
CASSLYGQQETQYF
>TRBV5-1|TRBJ2-7|TRBD1|many
TGCGCCAGCAGCTTCCGAGGACAGGGGGCGGGGGAGCAGTACTTC
CASSFRGQGAGEQYF
>TRBV5-5|TRBJ1-2|.|many
TGTGCCAGCAGCTTGGAGGAAGGGGATAGGAGCTACACCTTC
CASSLEEGDRSYTF